The clone carrying this T cell receptor (beta chain) was seen at least ten times. Its antigen is not known. The source of the sample is a study of human T cells and chemical hapten exposure. About the study: Patch tests containing 0.01% DPC, applied to the upper back, were read at 6 days. Alopecia areata, totalis and universalis patients, mostly female, were included.

Time point reported: pre-sensitization, week 0. Treatment here: therapeutic diphenylcyclopropenone sensitization with weekly scalp DPC. Study-level findings and limits: Counts of TCRs above 1 in 1000 frequency stayed unchanged with DPC sensitization.

TCRdb re-analysed the RACE reads in MiXCR, keeping a single row per CDR3 protein. The table includes more than 250,000 distinct CDR3 sequences, about 9.4% detected once. V gave up 0 bases and J gave up 2 bases, with 10 bases separating them. Germline-derived CDR1 and CDR2 are SGHKS and YYEKEE (reference sequence). The CDR3 is made up of 15 amino acids. The specimen was whole blood, collected in connection with sensitization to the hapten diphenylcyclopropenone (DPC). This clonotype originated in a woman aged 40 to 50 with alopecia areata. Some clones in this sample may be carry-over from other donors' samples. The chain joins TRBV5-5 to TRBJ2-3; D is possibly TRBD1 (5 bases). The CDR3 region is CASSLGQLSTDTQYF. The CDR3 region has the DNA TGTGCCAGCAGCTTGGGACAGCTATCCACAGATACGCAGTATTTT.